Below are 5 T cell receptor beta chains sequenced from a single sample in a study of identical twins. TCRdb used MiXCR to reprocess the 5' RACE reads, holding one entry per CDR3 protein. The repertoire holds some 710,000 distinct CDR3 sequences, with around 6% as singletons. Source material: naive T cells sorted from blood. These receptors all come from a man aged 18 to 30 in good health.

This clonotype has a count of ten or more. This CDR3 is CASSLLRLAHYEQYF. CDR3 coding DNA: TGTGCCAGCAGTTTGCTGCGTCTCGCACATTACGAGCAGTACTTC. The genes are TRBV12-3 or TRBV12-4 and TRBJ2-7; D unclear. Trimming removed 3 bases from V and 4 bases from J, with 16 bases in between. There are 15 residues in the CDR3.

This clonotype has ten or more counts. The chain uses TRBV3-1 and TRBJ2-5, with a weak D call TRBD1 (5 bases). The J call may be incorrect, as the DNA end agrees better with TRBJ2-3. Germline V gene data show CDR1 as LGHDT and CDR2 as YNNKEL (reference sequence). This CDR3 region has 11 residues. This CDR3 is CASSHRETQYF. CDR3 DNA sequence: TGTGCCAGCAGCCACAGGGAAACGCAGTATTTT.

This clonotype turned up a few times. The chain combines TRBV25-1 with TRBJ2-7; D could derive from TRBD1 or TRBD2 (5 bases each). V lost 6 bases and J lost 2, with 23 bases in between. Germline CDR1 and CDR2: MGHDK and SYGVNS. The CDR3 is 17 amino acids. Written as DNA, the CDR3 is TGTGCCAGCAGCTGGGGGAAATTGGTGGGGCAACCCTACGAGCAGTACTTC. It translates to CASSWGKLVGQPYEQYF.

This clonotype was seen only a few times. The gene calls are TRBV29-1 and TRBJ2-5; 9 positions agree with TRBD1. CDR1 is SQVTM and CDR2 is ANQGSEA in the germline V gene. Trimming at V came to 7 bases and at J to 12 bases, leaving 12 bases not matched to a gene. This CDR3 spans 12 amino acids. The CDR3 DNA reads as TGCAGCGGCCGGACAGGGGTCGACCCGGAGTACTTC. It translates to CSGRTGVDPEYF.

This clonotype was observed at least ten times. The gene calls are TRBV27 and TRBJ1-5; TRBD1 matches at 7 bases. This CDR3 has 13 amino acids. V lost 6 bases and J lost 3; bases outside the gene matches: 2. The germline CDR1 and CDR2 sequences are MNHEY and SMNVEV (reference sequence). Here the CDR3 DNA reads TGTGCCAGCAGCGGGACAGACAATCAGCCCCAGCATTTT. Translating gives CASSGTDNQPQHF.